One sample yielded the 3 T cell receptor beta chains listed below, sequenced in a study of blood T cells in healthy people across ages (dated by TCRdb to about 2015). The library was built by means of 5' RACE. Sequencing was performed on an Illumina HiSeq 2500. A second PCR of about 7 to 12 cycles was run with a J-beta primer mix and a sample-barcoded 5' primer. TCRdb reran the public reads through fastp at Q25 and MiXCR, keeping productive beta chains. Entries that share a CDR3 protein sequence are merged under the most common genes and DNA. In this sample the table shows approximately 1.5 million distinct CDR3 sequences, 34% of which occur a single time. About 11% of the sample is in the top ten clones. Specimen: blood. These receptors were obtained from a woman in her twenties or thirties in good health.

This rearrangement joins TRBV9 to TRBJ2-3, with TRBD2 matching over 8 bases. The CDR3 is made up of 16 amino acids. Trimming at V came to 3 bases and at J to 0 bases, leaving 6 bases not matched to a gene. Germline V gene sequence: CDR1 SGDLS, CDR2 YYNGEE. As DNA, the CDR3 is TGTGCCAGCAGCGCGAGCGGGGGTTCTAGCACAGATACGCAGTATTTT. Encoded protein: CASSASGGSSTDTQYF.

This clonotype has just a few counts. The rearrangement links TRBV7-3 to TRBJ2-7; tentatively, D is TRBD1 or TRBD2 (5 bases each). Per the germline V gene, CDR1 is SGHTA and CDR2 is FQGTGA. V was cut by 5 bases and J by 6 bases, with 14 bases left in between. There are 13 residues in the CDR3. CDR3 bases: TGTGCCAGCAGCCCCCGGGGACGACCCGAGCAGTACTTC. Translating it yields CASSPRGRPEQYF.

This chain joins TRBV6-6 and TRBJ1-2; D is possibly TRBD1 (5 bases). CDR3 length equals 15 residues. Germline V gives CDR1 MNHNY, CDR2 SVGAGI (reference sequence). The V and J ends lost 6 bases and 6 bases respectively, with 20 bases between them. The CDR3 DNA follows: TGTGCCAGCAGCCAATCCGGGACGGCTTATGATGGCTACACCTTC. Protein: CASSQSGTAYDGYTF.